This T cell receptor (beta chain) was identified in a study of CD8 T cells in Susac syndrome. With 4 bases removed from V and 0 bases from J, the gap between germline ends came to 8 bases. The CDR3 has 14 amino acids. CDR1 is SGHRS and CDR2 is YFSETQ in the germline V gene. As for this clonotype: What it binds is not known.

With random hexamers, reverse transcription was performed on about 0.5 to 1 ug of RNA. The amplification used immunoSEQ multiplex PCR on TCR beta CDR3; it spanned 54 Vbeta and 13 Jbeta. MiXCR, run by TCRdb on the immunoSEQ multiplex PCR reads, gives a single entry per CDR3 protein. The table records about 130,000 distinct CDR3 sequences, roughly 94% of them present only once. Sequencing of TCR beta was carried out in blood CD8+ and CD4+ T cells. Multiple sclerosis controls were treatment-naive patients with stable or active relapsing-remitting disease. Regarding the study as a whole: An acknowledgment was made by the study that its TCR sequencing and HLA analysis involved relatively few individuals.

The origin of this receptor is a human donor with multiple sclerosis. The specimen was CD4+ T cells from PBMCs. The V gene is TRBV5-1, the J gene TRBJ1-3; no reliable D call. The CDR3 region has the DNA TGCGCCAGCAGCCGGCAAAGCTCTGGAAACACCATATATTTT. As protein: CASSRQSSGNTIYF.